The 4 T cell receptor beta chains below were found in one sample sequenced in a study of blood T cells in healthy people across ages. With a J-beta primer mix and a sample-barcoded 5' primer, a second PCR ran about 7 to 11 cycles. TCRdb used MiXCR to reprocess the 5' RACE reads, holding one entry per CDR3 protein. The sample consists of roughly 1.7 million distinct CDR3 sequences, roughly 32% of them appearing once. The source material was blood. These receptors all come from a woman in her 30s in good health.

This clonotype was seen at least ten times. V usage is TRBV4-1 and J usage is TRBJ2-1; the D is unclear. V shed 7 bases and J shed 0 bases, with 10 bases lying between them. CDR3 size: 14 residues. Germline V gene data show CDR1 as MGHRA and CDR2 as YSYEKL. CDR3 amino acids: CASNPASSYNEQFF. In DNA form, the CDR3 reads TGCGCCAGCAACCCTGCCAGCTCCTACAATGAGCAGTTCTTC.

The gene calls are TRBV2 and TRBJ1-2, with D uncertain. CDR3 length: 14 residues. Germline CDR1 and CDR2: SNHLY and FYNNEI. V was clipped by 4 bases and J by 2 bases, with 11 bases between them. CDR3 nucleotide sequence: TGTGCCAGCAGTGCAGCAGACAAAAACTATGGCTACACCTTC. Translation: CASSAADKNYGYTF.

This clonotype was counted only a few times. The V call is TRBV7-2, the J call TRBJ2-1; 10 bases align to TRBD2. The germline CDR1 and CDR2 sequences are SGHTA and FQGNSA. There are 18 residues in the CDR3. Losses at the gene ends were 2 bases for V and 4 bases for J; bases not matched to a gene: 11. CDR3 DNA: TGTGCCAGCAGCTTATTTCCCCAGCGGGAGGGCCAGTACAATGAGCAGTTCTTC. Protein: CASSLFPQREGQYNEQFF.

In this sample, this clonotype turned up many times. The chain recombines TRBV4-1 with TRBJ2-7; a weak D match, TRBD2 (5 bases). The CDR3 totals 15 residues. Germline CDR1 reads MGHRA; CDR2 reads YSYEKL. Trimming took off 8 bases at V and 4 bases at J, with 21 bases between the two ends. CDR3 nucleotide sequence: TGCGCCAGCTCCAGGATACCTCTGGGGAGTTACGAGCAGTACTTC. Translated, it gives CASSRIPLGSYEQYF.